This TCR beta chain was retrieved from a study of blood T cell repertoires in COVID-19. Study summary: From T cells, B-cell-depleted T cells, or PBMCs came the material, which was cDNA or gDNA.

Generated by immunoSEQ multiplex PCR, the TCRdb table keeps only in-frame clones and is missing some. The repertoire holds approximately 290,000 clones, with around 89% as singletons. The CDR3 length is 14 residues. The V and J ends lost 1 base and 4 bases respectively, with 9 bases between them. Per germline, CDR1 LNHDA and CDR2 SQIVND (reference sequence). The V gene is TRBV19, the J gene TRBJ2-3; TRBD1 is a possible D gene (6 bases). The sample consisted of peripheral blood. This TCR derives from a man aged 25-45 years with acute or convalescent COVID-19. The CDR3 DNA reads as TGTGCCAGTAGTATAGCGGACAGACCAGATACGCAGTATTTT. Amino acids: CASSIADRPDTQYF.